The clone carrying this T cell receptor (beta chain) was observed once. Original analysis: Cell counts per sample came from amplifying reference gene primers. Only in-frame clones appear in the TCRdb table, and some are missing; sequencing was by immunoSEQ multiplex PCR. V and J calls and clone size are copied from that table; D and trimming were computed from the DNA. Found here are roughly 160,000 clones, approximately 81% of them singletons; the top ten hold about 5.8%. These data are taken from a study of blood T cell repertoires in COVID-19. It was during active infection that Seattle patients were enrolled and then longitudinally followed. J was trimmed by 4 bases and V by 5 bases; bases with no gene match: 7. Germline CDR1 MNHEY, CDR2 SVGAGI. CDR3 size: 15 residues.

The receptor comes from a woman aged 45-65 years with COVID-19, enrolled during active disease. The V call is TRBV6-5, the J call TRBJ1-4; TRBD1 aligns across 7 bases. Sample: peripheral blood. CDR3 bases: TGTGCCAGCAGTCCTCCGGACAGGCTTAATGAAAAACTGTTTTTT. Its protein product is CASSPPDRLNEKLFF.